This T cell receptor beta chain was found in a study of blood T cell repertoires in COVID-19. Study context: Some COVID-19 samples were acute and others convalescent; all came from the United States, Italy and Spain. Sources were T cells, B-cell-depleted T cells, or PBMCs; the material itself was cDNA or gDNA.

Between the trimmed V and J ends, which lost 3 bases and 0 bases, there was a span of 11 bases. The CDR3 runs 16 residues. Germline V gives CDR1 SNHLY, CDR2 FYNNEI. Authors' processing steps: Amplifying reference gene primers gave estimates of nucleated cell counts. Produced via immunoSEQ multiplex PCR; TCRdb's table is partial and in-frame only. V and J calls and clone size are copied from that table; D and trimming were computed from the DNA. Of approximately 45,000 clones detected, roughly nine tenths appear once; the ten largest clones hold around 5%. The clonotype originates from a man between 35 and 55 years old with active COVID-19. The sample was peripheral blood. The V call is TRBV2, the J call TRBJ1-4; D is undetermined. The CDR3 nucleotides read TGTGCCAGCAGTGAGCGGGAACTCTCAACTAATGAAAAACTGTTTTTT. This encodes CASSERELSTNEKLFF. Using reference TRBV2 and TRBJ1-4 for the parts outside the CDR3, the full variable domain is EPEVTQTPSHQVTQMGQEVILRCVPISNHLYFYWYRQILGQKVEFLVSFYNNEISEKSEIFDDQFSVERPDGSNFTLKIRSTKLEDSAMYFCASSERELSTNEKLFFGSGTQLSVL.